The 14 T cell receptor beta chains given below trace back to one sample, sequenced in a study of T-cell reconstitution after alpha-beta-depleted transplantation in children. Unique molecular identifiers featured in how the TCRbeta library was prepared. MiXCR was run by TCRdb on the PCR reads, yielding one entry per CDR3 protein. The table shows over 150,000 distinct CDR3 sequences, with roughly 6.6% occurring only once. The starting material was PBMCs, obtained before TCRalphabeta/CD19-depleted stem cell transplant. All receptors derive from a boy between 2 and 10 years old with acute lymphoblastic leukemia, due to receive a stem cell transplant.

This clonotype was seen many times. This CDR3 is CASIGGEQFF. CDR3 nucleotides: TGTGCCAGCATTGGGGGGGAGCAGTTCTTC. The rearrangement uses TRBV2 and TRBJ2-1, with D perhaps matching TRBD2 (6 bases). Trimming cost V 7 bases and J 10 bases, with 8 bases left between them. Germline V gene lookup returns CDR1 SNHLY and CDR2 FYNNEI. The CDR3 spans 10 residues.

The chain joins TRBV7-2 to TRBJ2-1; 9 nucleotides align to TRBD2. This CDR3 spans 15 amino acids. Germline V gene sequence: CDR1 SGHTA, CDR2 FQGNSA. V dropped 5 bases and J dropped 5; count of bases not matched to a gene: 7. This CDR3 reads CASSTRLAENNEQFF. DNA of the CDR3: TGTGCCAGCAGCACCAGACTAGCGGAGAACAATGAGCAGTTCTTC.

At least ten counts were recorded for this clonotype. The chain couples TRBV5-1 to TRBJ2-3; D gene uncertain. Germline loops: CDR1 SGHRS, CDR2 YFSETQ. With 6 bases removed from V and 5 bases from J, the gap between germline ends came to 13 bases. This CDR3 comprises 13 residues. The CDR3 DNA follows: TGCGCCAGCATCCCGCCCTCATTAGATACGCAGTATTTT. Its protein product is CASIPPSLDTQYF.

Ten or more counts support this clonotype. DNA for the CDR3: TGCAGTGCTAGAGACCAAGCGGGGGGTGTATACAATGAGCAGTTCTTC. Its translation: CSARDQAGGVYNEQFF. The rearrangement links TRBV20-1 to TRBJ2-1, with 9 nucleotides matching TRBD2. Trimming at V came to 0 bases and at J to 4 bases, leaving 7 bases not matched to a gene. The CDR3 contains 16 residues. Germline loops: CDR1 DFQATT, CDR2 SNEGSKA (reference sequence).

This clonotype was counted many times. The rearrangement uses TRBV20-1 and TRBJ2-3; D perhaps matches TRBD2 (6 bases). V was pared by 5 bases and J by 0 bases, with 12 bases between. Germline loops: CDR1 DFQATT, CDR2 SNEGSKA (reference sequence). This CDR3 contains 14 residues. CDR3 sequence: CSALKGTSTDTQYF. The CDR3 DNA reads TGCAGTGCTCTGAAGGGGACTAGCACAGATACGCAGTATTTT.

This clonotype appeared many times. The chain combines TRBV12-3 or TRBV12-4 with TRBJ2-3; perhaps TRBD2 as D (6 bases). Trimming took 5 bases from V and 14 from J, leaving 23 bases between them. There are 14 residues in the CDR3. CDR3 loop: CASSPPRDSPAPYF. In nucleotides, the CDR3 is TGTGCCAGCAGTCCCCCCCGGGACTCCCCGGCCCCGTATTTT.

In its sample, this clonotype was seen once. Since a much larger clone is just one base distant, this may be a read error. The V gene is TRBV29-1, the J gene TRBJ1-4; TRBD1 matches 7 bases. This CDR3 comprises 14 residues. CDR1 is SQVTM and CDR2 is ANQGSEA in the germline V gene. Written as DNA, the CDR3 is TGCAGCGTGGTCCCGGGACAGAGTAATGAAAAAGTGTTTTTT. Encoded protein: CSVVPGQSNEKVFF.

This clonotype showed up many times. The chain is built from TRBV10-3 and TRBJ2-7; 11 bases match TRBD2. Germline assignment: CDR1 ENHRY and CDR2 SYGVKD. V was clipped by 2 bases and J by 3 bases; unmatched bases: 27. CDR3 length: 23 residues. The CDR3 here is CAISERASGGSRVVGLRRYEQYF. DNA of the CDR3: TGTGCCATCAGTGAGAGGGCTAGCGGGGGGTCTAGAGTAGTCGGACTTCGACGCTACGAGCAGTACTTC.

This clonotype was detected a few times. The chain combines TRBV20-1 with TRBJ2-7; D might be TRBD1 or TRBD2, each matching 5 bases. There are 14 residues in the CDR3. Trimming shortened V by 6 bases and J by 2 bases, and 17 bases separated the two germline ends. The germline gives CDR1 DFQATT, CDR2 SNEGSKA (reference sequence). CDR3 nucleotide sequence: TGCAGTGCCAGGGACGTAAAATCAACCTACGAGCAGTACTTC. This gives the protein CSARDVKSTYEQYF.

There are many counts of this clonotype. The V gene is TRBV28, the J gene TRBJ1-6; D gene ambiguous. V was cut by 1 base and J by 7 bases, with 20 bases left in between. This CDR3 has 18 residues. CDR1 and CDR2 from the germline V gene are MDHEN and SYDVKM. In DNA form, the CDR3 reads TGTGCCAGCAGTTTATTAATCGGAGCCACAGTACCAAATTCACCCCTCCACTTT. This codes for CASSLLIGATVPNSPLHF.

This clonotype turned up a few times. The V call is TRBV12-3 or TRBV12-4, the J call TRBJ2-5, with 10 bases lining up with TRBD1. The CDR3 has 14 residues. Trimming took 4 bases from V and 6 from J; bases not matched to a gene: 5. The CDR3 region has the DNA TGTGCCAGCAGTTCCCGGACAGGGGGGAAGACCCAGTACTTC. This gives the protein CASSSRTGGKTQYF.

This clonotype came up a few times. The genes are TRBV6-2 or TRBV6-3 and TRBJ2-5, with 14 bases identical to TRBD2. Germline trimming cut 4 bases from V and 4 bases from J; bases unmatched to any gene: 5. Germline assignment: CDR1 MNHEY and CDR2 SVGEGT. This CDR3 is 16 amino acids long. The CDR3 sequence is CASSSRTSGRRETQYF. CDR3 nucleotides: TGTGCCAGCAGTTCGCGGACTAGCGGGAGGAGAGAGACCCAGTACTTC.

As regards this clonotype: A much larger clone differs by one base, so this may be a read error. The V and J genes are TRBV5-4 and TRBJ2-3; D is possibly TRBD1 or TRBD2 (7 bases each). Germline V gene lookup returns CDR1 SGHNT and CDR2 YYREEE (reference sequence). The CDR3 consists of 14 residues. The CDR3 is CASSLSQGGDTLYF. Here the CDR3 DNA reads TGTGCCAGCAGCTTGAGTCAGGGGGGGGATACGCTGTATTTT. The full variable domain, with the rest looked up from reference TRBV5-4 and TRBJ2-3, is ETGVTQSPTHLIKTRGQQVTLRCSSQSGHNTVSWYQQALGQGPQFIFQYYREEENGRGNFPPRFSGLQFPNYSSELNVNALELDDSALYLCASSLSQGGDTLYFGPGTRLTVL.

This clonotype was seen at least ten times. V usage is TRBV5-1 and J usage is TRBJ2-5; TRBD2 matches at 13 bases. The germline gives CDR1 SGHRS, CDR2 YFSETQ. CDR3 length: 15 amino acids. The J segment lost 3 bases and the V segment lost 8 bases, leaving 7 bases of the junction unmatched. The CDR3 sequence is CASKNGLAGEETQYF. The CDR3 bases are TGCGCCAGTAAAAACGGACTAGCGGGAGAAGAGACCCAGTACTTC.